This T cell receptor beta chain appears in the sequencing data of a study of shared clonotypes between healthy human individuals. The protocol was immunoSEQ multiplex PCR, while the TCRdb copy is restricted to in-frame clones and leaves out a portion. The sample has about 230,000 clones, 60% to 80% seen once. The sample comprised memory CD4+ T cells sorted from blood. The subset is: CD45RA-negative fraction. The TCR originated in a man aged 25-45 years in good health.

Here the CDR3 DNA reads TGTGCCAGCAGCTTGAAGGGGGCGGCCTACGAGCAGTACTTC. It codes for CASSLKGAAYEQYF. This chain joins TRBV5-6 and TRBJ2-7; 7 nucleotides agree with TRBD1. Per the germline V gene, CDR1 is SGHDT and CDR2 is YYEEEE. The CDR3 spans 14 residues. The ends lost 1 base at V and 2 bases at J; junction bases unmatched: 3.